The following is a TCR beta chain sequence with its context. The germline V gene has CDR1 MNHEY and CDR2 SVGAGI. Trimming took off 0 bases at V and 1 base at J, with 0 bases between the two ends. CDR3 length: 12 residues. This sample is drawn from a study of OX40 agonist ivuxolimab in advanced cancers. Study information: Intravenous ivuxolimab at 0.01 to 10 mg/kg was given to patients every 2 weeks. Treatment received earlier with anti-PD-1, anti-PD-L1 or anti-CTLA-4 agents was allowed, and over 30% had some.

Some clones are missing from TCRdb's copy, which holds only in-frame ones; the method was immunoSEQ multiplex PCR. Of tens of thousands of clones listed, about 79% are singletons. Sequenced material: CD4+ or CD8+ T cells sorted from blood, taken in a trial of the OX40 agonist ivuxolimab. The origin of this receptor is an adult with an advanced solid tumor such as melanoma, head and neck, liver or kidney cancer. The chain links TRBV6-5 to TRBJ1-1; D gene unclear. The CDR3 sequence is CASSYSNTEAFF. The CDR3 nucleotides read TGTGCCAGCAGTTACTCGAACACTGAAGCTTTCTTT.